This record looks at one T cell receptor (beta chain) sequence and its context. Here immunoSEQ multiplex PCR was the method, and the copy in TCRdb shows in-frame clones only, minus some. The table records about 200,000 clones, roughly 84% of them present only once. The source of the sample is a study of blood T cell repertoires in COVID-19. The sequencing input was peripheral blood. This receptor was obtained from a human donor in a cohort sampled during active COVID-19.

CDR3 bases: TGTGCCAGCAGCCCCCGGGACAGGGGGATCGGCGAGCAGTACTTC. This codes for CASSPRDRGIGEQYF. The J gene is TRBJ2-7, the V gene TRBV9, with TRBD1 matching over 11 bases. V was pared by 4 bases and J by 6 bases, with 9 bases of the junction left unmatched. The CDR3 spans 15 residues. CDR1 and CDR2 from the germline V gene are SGDLS and YYNGEE.